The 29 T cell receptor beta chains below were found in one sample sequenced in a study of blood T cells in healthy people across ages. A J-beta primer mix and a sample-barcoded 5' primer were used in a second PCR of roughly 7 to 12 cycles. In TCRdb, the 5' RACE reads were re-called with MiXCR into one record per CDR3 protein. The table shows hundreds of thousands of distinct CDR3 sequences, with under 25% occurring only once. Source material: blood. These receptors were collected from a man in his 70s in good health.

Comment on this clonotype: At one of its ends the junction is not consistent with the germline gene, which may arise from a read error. CDR3 in DNA: TGTGCCTGCAGCGCAGGGGATGGGGGCTACACCTTC. This gives the protein CACSAGDGGYTF. The rearrangement joins TRBV9 to TRBJ1-2; a weak D match, TRBD1 (6 bases). The CDR3 spans 12 residues. The germline V gene encodes CDR1 SGDLS and CDR2 YYNGEE. Filled out from reference TRBV9 and TRBJ1-2, the complete variable domain reads DSGVTQTPKHLITATGQRVTLRCSPRSGDLSVYWYQQSLDQGLQFLIQYYNGEERAKGNILERFSAQQFPDLHSELNLSSLELGDSALYFCACSAGDGGYTFGSGTRLTVV.

CDR3 coding DNA: TGCACCTTGGGGACCCTCAAGAACACCGGGGAGCTGTTTTTT. The encoded protein is CTLGTLKNTGELFF. The chain carries TRBV20-1 and TRBJ2-2; D is possibly TRBD1 or TRBD2 (5 bases each). Per germline, CDR1 DFQATT and CDR2 SNEGSKA (reference sequence). This CDR3 is built from 14 residues.

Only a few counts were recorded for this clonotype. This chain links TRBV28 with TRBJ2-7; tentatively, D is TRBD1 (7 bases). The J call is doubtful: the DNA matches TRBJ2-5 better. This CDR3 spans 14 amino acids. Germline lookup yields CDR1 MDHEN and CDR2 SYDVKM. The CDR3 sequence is CASRDSQGGETQYF. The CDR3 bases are TGTGCCAGCAGGGACAGTCAGGGGGGAGAGACCCAGTACTTC.

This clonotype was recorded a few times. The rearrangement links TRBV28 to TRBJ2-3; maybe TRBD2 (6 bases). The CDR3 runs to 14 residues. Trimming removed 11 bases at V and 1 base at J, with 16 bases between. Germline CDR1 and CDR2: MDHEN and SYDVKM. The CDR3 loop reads CAACRELRTDTQYF. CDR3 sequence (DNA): TGTGCCGCCTGCCGGGAGCTCCGCACAGATACGCAGTATTTT.

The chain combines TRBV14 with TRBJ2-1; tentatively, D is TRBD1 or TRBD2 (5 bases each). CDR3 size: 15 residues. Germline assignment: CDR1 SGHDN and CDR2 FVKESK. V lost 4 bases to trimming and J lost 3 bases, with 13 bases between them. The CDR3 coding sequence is TGTGCCAGCAGCCCCCCCGGGACGGACTACAATGAGCAGTTCTTC. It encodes CASSPPGTDYNEQFF.

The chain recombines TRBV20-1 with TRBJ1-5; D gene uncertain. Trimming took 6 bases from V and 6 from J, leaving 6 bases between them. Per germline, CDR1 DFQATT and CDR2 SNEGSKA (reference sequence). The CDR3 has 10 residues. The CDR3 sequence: CSAGSQPQHF. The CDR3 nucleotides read TGCAGTGCCGGGAGTCAGCCCCAGCATTTT.

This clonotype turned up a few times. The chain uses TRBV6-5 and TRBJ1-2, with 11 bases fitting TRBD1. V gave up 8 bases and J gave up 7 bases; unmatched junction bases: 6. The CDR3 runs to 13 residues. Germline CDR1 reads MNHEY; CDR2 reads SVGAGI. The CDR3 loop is CASLGQGAGGYTF. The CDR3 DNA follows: TGTGCCAGCCTCGGACAGGGGGCCGGTGGCTACACCTTC.

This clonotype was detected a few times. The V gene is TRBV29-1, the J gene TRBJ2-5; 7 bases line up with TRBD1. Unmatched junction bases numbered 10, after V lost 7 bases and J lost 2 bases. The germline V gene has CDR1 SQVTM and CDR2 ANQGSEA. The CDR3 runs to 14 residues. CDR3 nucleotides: TGCAGCGCGGAACAGGGGCGCCCACAAGAGACCCAGTACTTC. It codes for CSAEQGRPQETQYF.

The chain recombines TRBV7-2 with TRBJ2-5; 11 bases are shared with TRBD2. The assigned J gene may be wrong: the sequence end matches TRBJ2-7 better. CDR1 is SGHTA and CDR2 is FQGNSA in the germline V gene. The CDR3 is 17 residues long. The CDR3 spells CASSPALPSGGTYEQYF. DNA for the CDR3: TGTGCCAGCAGCCCAGCGCTCCCTAGCGGGGGGACCTACGAGCAGTACTTC.

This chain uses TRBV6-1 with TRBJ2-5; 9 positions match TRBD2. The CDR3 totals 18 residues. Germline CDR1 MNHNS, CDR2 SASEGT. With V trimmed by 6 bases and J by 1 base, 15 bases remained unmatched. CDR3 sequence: CASSFLAGTSVAQETQYF. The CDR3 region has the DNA TGTGCCAGCAGCTTCCTAGCGGGGACTTCTGTGGCCCAAGAGACCCAGTACTTC.

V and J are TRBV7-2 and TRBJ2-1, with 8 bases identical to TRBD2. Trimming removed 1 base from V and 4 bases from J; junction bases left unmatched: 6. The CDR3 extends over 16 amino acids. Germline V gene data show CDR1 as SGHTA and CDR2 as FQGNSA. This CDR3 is CASSLVFTSGYNEQFF. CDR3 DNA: TGTGCCAGCAGCTTAGTCTTTACTAGCGGATACAATGAGCAGTTCTTC. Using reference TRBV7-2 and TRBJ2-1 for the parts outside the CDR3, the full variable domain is GAGVSQSPSNKVTEKGKDVELRCDPISGHTALYWYRQSLGQGLEFLIYFQGNSAPDKSGLPSDRFSAERTGGSVSTLTIQRTQQEDSAVYLCASSLVFTSGYNEQFFGPGTRLTVL.

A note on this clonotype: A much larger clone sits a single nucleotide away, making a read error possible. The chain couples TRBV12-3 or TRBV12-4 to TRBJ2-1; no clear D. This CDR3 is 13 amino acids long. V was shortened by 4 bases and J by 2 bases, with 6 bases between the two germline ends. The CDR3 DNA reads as TGTGCCAGCAGTTCCGACACCTACAATGAGCAGTTCTTC. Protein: CASSSDTYNEQFF.

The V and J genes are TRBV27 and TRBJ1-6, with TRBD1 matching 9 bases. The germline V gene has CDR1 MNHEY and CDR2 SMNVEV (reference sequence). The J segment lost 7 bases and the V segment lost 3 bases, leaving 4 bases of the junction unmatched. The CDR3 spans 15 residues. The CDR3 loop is CASSFTGTGNSPLHF. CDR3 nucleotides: TGTGCCAGCAGTTTCACCGGGACAGGGAATTCACCCCTCCACTTT.

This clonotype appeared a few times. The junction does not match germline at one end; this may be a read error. In DNA form, the CDR3 reads TGTGCTAGCAGCTTAGTGGTGACAGGGGGCGGAGAGACCCAGTACTTC. Translating gives CASSLVVTGGGETQYF. This rearrangement joins TRBV7-7 to TRBJ2-5, with TRBD1 matching over 10 bases. Germline CDR1 reads SSHAT; CDR2 reads FNYEAQ (reference sequence). The CDR3 is 16 residues long.

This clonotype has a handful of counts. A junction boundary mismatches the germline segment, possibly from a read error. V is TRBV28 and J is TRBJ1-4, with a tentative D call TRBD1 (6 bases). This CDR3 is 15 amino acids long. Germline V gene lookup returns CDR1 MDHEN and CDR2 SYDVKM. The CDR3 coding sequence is TGCGCCAGCAGTTTAAGGACAGTAACTATTGAAAAACTGTTTTTT. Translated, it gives CASSLRTVTIEKLFF.

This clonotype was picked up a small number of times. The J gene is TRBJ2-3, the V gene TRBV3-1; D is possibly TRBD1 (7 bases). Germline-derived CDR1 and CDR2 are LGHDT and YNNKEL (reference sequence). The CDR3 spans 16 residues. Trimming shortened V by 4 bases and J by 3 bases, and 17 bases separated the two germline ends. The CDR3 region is CASSPGGGDSTDTQYF. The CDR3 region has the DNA TGTGCCAGCAGCCCTGGAGGGGGCGATTCGACAGATACGCAGTATTTT.

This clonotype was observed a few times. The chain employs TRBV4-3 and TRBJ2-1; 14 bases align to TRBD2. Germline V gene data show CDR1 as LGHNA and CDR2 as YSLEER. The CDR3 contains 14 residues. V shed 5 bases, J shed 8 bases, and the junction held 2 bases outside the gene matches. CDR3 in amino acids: CASSTGLAGDEQFF. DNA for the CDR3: TGCGCCAGCAGCACGGGACTAGCGGGAGATGAGCAGTTCTTC.

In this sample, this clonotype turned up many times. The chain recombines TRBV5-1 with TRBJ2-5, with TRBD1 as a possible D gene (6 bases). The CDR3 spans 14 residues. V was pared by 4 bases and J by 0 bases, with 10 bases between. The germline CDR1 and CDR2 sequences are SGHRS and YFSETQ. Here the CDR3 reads CASSPGTYQETQYF. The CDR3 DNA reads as TGCGCCAGCAGCCCCGGGACATACCAAGAGACCCAGTACTTC. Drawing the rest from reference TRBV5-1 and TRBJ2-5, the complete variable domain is KAGVTQTPRYLIKTRGQQVTLSCSPISGHRSVSWYQQTPGQGLQFLFEYFSETQRNKGNFPGRFSGRQFSNSRSEMNVSTLELGDSALYLCASSPGTYQETQYFGPGTRLLVL.

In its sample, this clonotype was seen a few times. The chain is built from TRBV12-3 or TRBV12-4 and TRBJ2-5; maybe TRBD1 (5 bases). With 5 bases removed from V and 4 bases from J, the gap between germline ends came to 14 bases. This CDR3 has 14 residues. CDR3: CASSPPQGRETQYF. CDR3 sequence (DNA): TGTGCCAGCAGTCCCCCCCAGGGCCGAGAGACCCAGTACTTC.

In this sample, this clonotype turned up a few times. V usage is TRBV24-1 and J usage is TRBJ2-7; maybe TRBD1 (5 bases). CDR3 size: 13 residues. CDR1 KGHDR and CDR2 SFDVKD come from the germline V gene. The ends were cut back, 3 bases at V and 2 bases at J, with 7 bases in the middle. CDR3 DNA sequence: TGTGCCACCAGTGATCAAGGGGCCTACGAGCAGTACTTC. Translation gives CATSDQGAYEQYF.

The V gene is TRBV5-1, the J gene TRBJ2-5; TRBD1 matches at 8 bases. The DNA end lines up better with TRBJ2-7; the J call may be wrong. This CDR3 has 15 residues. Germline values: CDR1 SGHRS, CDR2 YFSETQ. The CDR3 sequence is CASSSQGVARDEQYF. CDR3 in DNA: TGCGCCAGCAGCTCACAGGGGGTTGCCAGGGACGAGCAGTACTTC.

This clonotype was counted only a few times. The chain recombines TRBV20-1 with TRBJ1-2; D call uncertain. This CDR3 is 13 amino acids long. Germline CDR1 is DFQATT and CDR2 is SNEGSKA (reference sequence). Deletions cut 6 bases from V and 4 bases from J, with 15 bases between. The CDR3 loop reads CSANTGFPYGYTF. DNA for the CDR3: TGCAGTGCCAACACCGGGTTTCCCTATGGCTACACCTTC.

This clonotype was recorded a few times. The CDR3 region is CASSFAGQGYEQYF. CDR3 in DNA: TGTGCCAGCAGCTTCGCGGGACAGGGCTACGAGCAGTACTTC. J is TRBJ2-7 and V is TRBV7-3; TRBD1 agrees at 9 bases. J was trimmed by 3 bases and V by 3 bases; bases with no gene match: 3. CDR1 is SGHTA and CDR2 is FQGTGA in the germline V gene. The CDR3 has 14 residues.

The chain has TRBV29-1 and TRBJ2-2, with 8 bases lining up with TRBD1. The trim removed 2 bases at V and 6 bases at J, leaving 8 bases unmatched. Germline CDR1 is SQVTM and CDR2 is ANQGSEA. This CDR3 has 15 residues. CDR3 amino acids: CSVETRQGASGELFF. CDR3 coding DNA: TGCAGCGTTGAAACCAGGCAGGGGGCATCCGGGGAGCTGTTTTTT.

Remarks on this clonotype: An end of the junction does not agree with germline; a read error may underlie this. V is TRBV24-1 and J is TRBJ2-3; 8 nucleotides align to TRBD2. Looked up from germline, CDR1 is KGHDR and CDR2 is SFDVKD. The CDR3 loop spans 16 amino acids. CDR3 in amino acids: CATSDWSGSGTDTQYF. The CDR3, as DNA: TGTGCCACCAGCGATTGGAGCGGGAGCGGGACAGATACGCAGTATTTT.

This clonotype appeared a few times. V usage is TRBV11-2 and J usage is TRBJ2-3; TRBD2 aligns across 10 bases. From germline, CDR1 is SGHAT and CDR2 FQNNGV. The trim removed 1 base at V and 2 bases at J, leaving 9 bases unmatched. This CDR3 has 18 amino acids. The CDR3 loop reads CASSLAPRTSGNTDTQYF. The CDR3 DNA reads TGTGCCAGCAGCTTAGCCCCCCGGACTAGCGGAAACACAGATACGCAGTATTTT.

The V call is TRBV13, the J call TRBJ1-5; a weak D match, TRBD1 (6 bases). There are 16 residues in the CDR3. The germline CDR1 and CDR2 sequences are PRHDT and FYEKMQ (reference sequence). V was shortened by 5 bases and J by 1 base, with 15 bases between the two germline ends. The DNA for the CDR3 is TGTGCCAGCAGCCATTCCGGTCAGGGGAGCAATCAGCCCCAGCATTTT. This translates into CASSHSGQGSNQPQHF. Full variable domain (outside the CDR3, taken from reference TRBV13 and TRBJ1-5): AAGVIQSPRHLIKEKRETATLKCYPIPRHDTVYWYQQGPGQDPQFLISFYEKMQSDKGSIPDRFSAQQFSDYHSELNMSSLELGDSALYFCASSHSGQGSNQPQHFGDGTRLSIL.

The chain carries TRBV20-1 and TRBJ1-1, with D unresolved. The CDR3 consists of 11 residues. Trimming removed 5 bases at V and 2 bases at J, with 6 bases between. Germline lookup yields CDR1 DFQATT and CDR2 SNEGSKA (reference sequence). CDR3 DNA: TGCAGTGCTCCCGATAACACTGAAGCTTTCTTT. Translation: CSAPDNTEAFF.

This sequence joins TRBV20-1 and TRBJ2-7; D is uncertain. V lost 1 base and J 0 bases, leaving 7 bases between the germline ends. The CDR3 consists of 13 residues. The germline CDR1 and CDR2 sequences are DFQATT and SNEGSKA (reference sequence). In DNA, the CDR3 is TGCAGTGCTAGAGCTGGCTACTCCTACGAGCAGTACTTC. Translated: CSARAGYSYEQYF.